This T cell receptor beta chain was sequenced during a study of CD8+CD57+ T cells in acquired aplastic anemia. At the level of the study: Average CD4+ read depth in healthy donors was approximately 9.9 million reads.

The TCR beta profiling, which covered VDJ combination and CDR3 sequence, was carried out using genomic DNA as the template. TCRdb re-analysed the reads in MiXCR, keeping a single row per CDR3 protein. The sample lists approximately 380,000 distinct CDR3 sequences; about two thirds were seen once. This clonotype was recorded a few times. Its antigen is unknown. The CDR3 has 14 amino acids. The V and J ends lost 6 bases and 0 bases, in that order; junction bases with no gene match: 2. Germline assignment: CDR1 SNHLY and CDR2 FYNNEI. Study-wide results and caveats: Patients showed no significant difference from controls in CD8+ Simpson's diversity. Comparison of patients with controls identified about 27 shared CD8+ CDR3 sequences.

Input material: sorted CD4+, CD8+, or CD8+CD57+ T cells (not recorded which) from PBMCs. The genes are TRBV2 and TRBJ2-1; 7 bases map to TRBD2. The receptor was isolated from a human donor in good health, serving as a control. The CDR3 loop reads CASSERGSYNEQFF. In DNA form, the CDR3 reads TGTGCCAGCAGCGAGCGGGGCTCCTACAATGAGCAGTTCTTC. The full variable domain, with the rest looked up from reference TRBV2 and TRBJ2-1, is EPEVTQTPSHQVTQMGQEVILRCVPISNHLYFYWYRQILGQKVEFLVSFYNNEISEKSEIFDDQFSVERPDGSNFTLKIRSTKLEDSAMYFCASSERGSYNEQFFGPGTRLTVL.